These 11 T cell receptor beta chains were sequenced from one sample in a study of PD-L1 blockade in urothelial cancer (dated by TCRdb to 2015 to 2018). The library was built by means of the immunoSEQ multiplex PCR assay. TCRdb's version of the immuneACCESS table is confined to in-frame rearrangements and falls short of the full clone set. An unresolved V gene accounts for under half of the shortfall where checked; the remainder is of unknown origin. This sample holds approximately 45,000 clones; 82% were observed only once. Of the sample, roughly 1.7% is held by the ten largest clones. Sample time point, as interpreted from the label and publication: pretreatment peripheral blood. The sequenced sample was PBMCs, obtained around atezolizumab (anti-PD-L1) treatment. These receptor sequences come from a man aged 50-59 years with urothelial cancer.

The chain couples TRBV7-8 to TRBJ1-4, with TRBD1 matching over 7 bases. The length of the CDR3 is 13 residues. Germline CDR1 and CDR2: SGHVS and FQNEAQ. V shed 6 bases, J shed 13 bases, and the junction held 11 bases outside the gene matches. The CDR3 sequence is CASREGTVGSLFF. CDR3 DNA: TGTGCCAGCAGGGAGGGGACAGTAGGGTCACTGTTTTTT.

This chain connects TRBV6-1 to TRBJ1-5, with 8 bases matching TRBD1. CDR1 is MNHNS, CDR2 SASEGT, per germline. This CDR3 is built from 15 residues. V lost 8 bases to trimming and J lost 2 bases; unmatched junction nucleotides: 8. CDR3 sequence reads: CASHREGQGNQPQHF. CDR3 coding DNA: TGTGCCAGCCACAGGGAGGGACAGGGCAATCAGCCCCAGCATTTT.

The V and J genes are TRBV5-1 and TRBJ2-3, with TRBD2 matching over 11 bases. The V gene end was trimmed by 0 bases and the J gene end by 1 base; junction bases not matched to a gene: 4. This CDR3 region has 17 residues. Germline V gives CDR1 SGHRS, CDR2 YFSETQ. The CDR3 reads CASSLASGGLRTDTQYF. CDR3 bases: TGCGCCAGCAGCTTGGCTAGCGGGGGGCTACGCACAGATACGCAGTATTTT.

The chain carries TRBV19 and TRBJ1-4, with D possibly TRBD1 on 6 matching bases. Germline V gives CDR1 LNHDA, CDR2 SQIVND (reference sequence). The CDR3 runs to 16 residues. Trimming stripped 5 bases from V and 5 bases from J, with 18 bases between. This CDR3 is CASSLRQALTNEKLFF. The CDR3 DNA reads TGTGCCAGTAGTCTGAGACAGGCTTTAACGAATGAAAAACTGTTTTTT.

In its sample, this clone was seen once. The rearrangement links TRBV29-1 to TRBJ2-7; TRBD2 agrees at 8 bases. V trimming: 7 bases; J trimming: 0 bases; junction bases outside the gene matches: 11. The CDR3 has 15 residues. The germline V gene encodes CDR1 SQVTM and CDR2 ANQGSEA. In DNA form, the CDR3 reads TGCAGCGGGACCGTTGGCGGGAGGAACTCCTACGAGCAGTACTTC. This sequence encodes CSGTVGGRNSYEQYF.

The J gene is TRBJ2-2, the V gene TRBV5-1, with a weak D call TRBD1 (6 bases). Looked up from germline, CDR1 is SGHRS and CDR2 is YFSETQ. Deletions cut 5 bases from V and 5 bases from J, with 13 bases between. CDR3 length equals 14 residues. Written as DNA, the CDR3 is TGCGCCAGCAGGAAGGGGGATGGGACCGGGGAGCTGTTTTTT. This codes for CASRKGDGTGELFF. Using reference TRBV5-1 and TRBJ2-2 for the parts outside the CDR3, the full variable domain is KAGVTQTPRYLIKTRGQQVTLSCSPISGHRSVSWYQQTPGQGLQFLFEYFSETQRNKGNFPGRFSGRQFSNSRSEMNVSTLELGDSALYLCASRKGDGTGELFFGEGSRLTVL.

The CDR3 bases are TGTGCCAGTAGTAGAACCTCAGGGGATCTTAAAGATACGCAGTATTTT. Protein sequence: CASSRTSGDLKDTQYF. The chain recombines TRBV19 with TRBJ2-3; tentatively, D is TRBD1 (6 bases). Germline V gives CDR1 LNHDA, CDR2 SQIVND (reference sequence). V was shortened by 4 bases and J by 5 bases, with 19 bases between the two germline ends. CDR3 size: 16 residues.

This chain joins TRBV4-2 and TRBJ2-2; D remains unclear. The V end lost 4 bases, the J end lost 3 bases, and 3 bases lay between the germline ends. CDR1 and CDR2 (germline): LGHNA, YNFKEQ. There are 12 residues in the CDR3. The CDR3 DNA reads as TGTGCCAGCAGCCCTTACACCGGGGAGCTGTTTTTT. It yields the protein CASSPYTGELFF.

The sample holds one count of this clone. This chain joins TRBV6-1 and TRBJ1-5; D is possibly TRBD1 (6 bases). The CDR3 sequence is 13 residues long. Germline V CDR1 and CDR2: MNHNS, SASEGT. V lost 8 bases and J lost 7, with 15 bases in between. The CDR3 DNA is TGTGCCAGCGGGGGGGCCCCTGGACAGCCCCAGCATTTT. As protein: CASGGAPGQPQHF.

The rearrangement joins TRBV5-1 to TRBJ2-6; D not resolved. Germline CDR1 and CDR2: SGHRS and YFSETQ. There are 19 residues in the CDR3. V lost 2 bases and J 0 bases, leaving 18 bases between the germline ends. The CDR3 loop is CASSLLLAAAFSGANVLTF. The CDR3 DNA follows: TGCGCCAGCAGCTTACTGCTTGCGGCAGCCTTCTCTGGGGCCAACGTCCTGACTTTC. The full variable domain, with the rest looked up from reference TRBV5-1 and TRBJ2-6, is KAGVTQTPRYLIKTRGQQVTLSCSPISGHRSVSWYQQTPGQGLQFLFEYFSETQRNKGNFPGRFSGRQFSNSRSEMNVSTLELGDSALYLCASSLLLAAAFSGANVLTFGAGSRLTVL.

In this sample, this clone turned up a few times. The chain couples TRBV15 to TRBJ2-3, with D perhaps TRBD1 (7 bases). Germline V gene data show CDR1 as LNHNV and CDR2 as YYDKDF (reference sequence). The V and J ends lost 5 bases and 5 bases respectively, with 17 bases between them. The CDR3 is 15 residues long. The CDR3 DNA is TGTGCCACCAGCCGTCCGGACAGGCGGGGAGATACGCAGTATTTT. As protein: CATSRPDRRGDTQYF.